This T cell receptor (beta chain) was found in a study of blood T cell repertoires in COVID-19. Study in general: Sources were T cells, B-cell-depleted T cells, or PBMCs; the material itself was cDNA or gDNA.

Authors' analysis steps: It was from reference gene primer amplification that nucleated cell counts were estimated. Repertoires were generated with immunoSEQ multiplex PCR, while TCRdb's copy carries only in-frame clones and drops some. V and J calls and clone size come straight from that table; D and trimming were deduced from the DNA. The table has about 310,000 clones, 85% seen once. V dropped 5 bases and J dropped 3 bases, with 14 bases sitting between them. The germline V gene has CDR1 LNHDA and CDR2 SQIVND (reference sequence). CDR3 length: 14 amino acids. Clinical histories supplied by participants themselves formed the basis of cohort assignment.

This sequence joins TRBV19 and TRBJ2-7, with unresolved D. The origin of this receptor is a woman in her 30s who had been exposed to COVID-19. Sequences were obtained from PBMCs or T cells enriched from blood (not recorded which). The CDR3 spells CASSPHRDIYEQYF. As DNA, the CDR3 is TGTGCCAGTAGTCCCCACCGAGACATCTACGAGCAGTACTTC.